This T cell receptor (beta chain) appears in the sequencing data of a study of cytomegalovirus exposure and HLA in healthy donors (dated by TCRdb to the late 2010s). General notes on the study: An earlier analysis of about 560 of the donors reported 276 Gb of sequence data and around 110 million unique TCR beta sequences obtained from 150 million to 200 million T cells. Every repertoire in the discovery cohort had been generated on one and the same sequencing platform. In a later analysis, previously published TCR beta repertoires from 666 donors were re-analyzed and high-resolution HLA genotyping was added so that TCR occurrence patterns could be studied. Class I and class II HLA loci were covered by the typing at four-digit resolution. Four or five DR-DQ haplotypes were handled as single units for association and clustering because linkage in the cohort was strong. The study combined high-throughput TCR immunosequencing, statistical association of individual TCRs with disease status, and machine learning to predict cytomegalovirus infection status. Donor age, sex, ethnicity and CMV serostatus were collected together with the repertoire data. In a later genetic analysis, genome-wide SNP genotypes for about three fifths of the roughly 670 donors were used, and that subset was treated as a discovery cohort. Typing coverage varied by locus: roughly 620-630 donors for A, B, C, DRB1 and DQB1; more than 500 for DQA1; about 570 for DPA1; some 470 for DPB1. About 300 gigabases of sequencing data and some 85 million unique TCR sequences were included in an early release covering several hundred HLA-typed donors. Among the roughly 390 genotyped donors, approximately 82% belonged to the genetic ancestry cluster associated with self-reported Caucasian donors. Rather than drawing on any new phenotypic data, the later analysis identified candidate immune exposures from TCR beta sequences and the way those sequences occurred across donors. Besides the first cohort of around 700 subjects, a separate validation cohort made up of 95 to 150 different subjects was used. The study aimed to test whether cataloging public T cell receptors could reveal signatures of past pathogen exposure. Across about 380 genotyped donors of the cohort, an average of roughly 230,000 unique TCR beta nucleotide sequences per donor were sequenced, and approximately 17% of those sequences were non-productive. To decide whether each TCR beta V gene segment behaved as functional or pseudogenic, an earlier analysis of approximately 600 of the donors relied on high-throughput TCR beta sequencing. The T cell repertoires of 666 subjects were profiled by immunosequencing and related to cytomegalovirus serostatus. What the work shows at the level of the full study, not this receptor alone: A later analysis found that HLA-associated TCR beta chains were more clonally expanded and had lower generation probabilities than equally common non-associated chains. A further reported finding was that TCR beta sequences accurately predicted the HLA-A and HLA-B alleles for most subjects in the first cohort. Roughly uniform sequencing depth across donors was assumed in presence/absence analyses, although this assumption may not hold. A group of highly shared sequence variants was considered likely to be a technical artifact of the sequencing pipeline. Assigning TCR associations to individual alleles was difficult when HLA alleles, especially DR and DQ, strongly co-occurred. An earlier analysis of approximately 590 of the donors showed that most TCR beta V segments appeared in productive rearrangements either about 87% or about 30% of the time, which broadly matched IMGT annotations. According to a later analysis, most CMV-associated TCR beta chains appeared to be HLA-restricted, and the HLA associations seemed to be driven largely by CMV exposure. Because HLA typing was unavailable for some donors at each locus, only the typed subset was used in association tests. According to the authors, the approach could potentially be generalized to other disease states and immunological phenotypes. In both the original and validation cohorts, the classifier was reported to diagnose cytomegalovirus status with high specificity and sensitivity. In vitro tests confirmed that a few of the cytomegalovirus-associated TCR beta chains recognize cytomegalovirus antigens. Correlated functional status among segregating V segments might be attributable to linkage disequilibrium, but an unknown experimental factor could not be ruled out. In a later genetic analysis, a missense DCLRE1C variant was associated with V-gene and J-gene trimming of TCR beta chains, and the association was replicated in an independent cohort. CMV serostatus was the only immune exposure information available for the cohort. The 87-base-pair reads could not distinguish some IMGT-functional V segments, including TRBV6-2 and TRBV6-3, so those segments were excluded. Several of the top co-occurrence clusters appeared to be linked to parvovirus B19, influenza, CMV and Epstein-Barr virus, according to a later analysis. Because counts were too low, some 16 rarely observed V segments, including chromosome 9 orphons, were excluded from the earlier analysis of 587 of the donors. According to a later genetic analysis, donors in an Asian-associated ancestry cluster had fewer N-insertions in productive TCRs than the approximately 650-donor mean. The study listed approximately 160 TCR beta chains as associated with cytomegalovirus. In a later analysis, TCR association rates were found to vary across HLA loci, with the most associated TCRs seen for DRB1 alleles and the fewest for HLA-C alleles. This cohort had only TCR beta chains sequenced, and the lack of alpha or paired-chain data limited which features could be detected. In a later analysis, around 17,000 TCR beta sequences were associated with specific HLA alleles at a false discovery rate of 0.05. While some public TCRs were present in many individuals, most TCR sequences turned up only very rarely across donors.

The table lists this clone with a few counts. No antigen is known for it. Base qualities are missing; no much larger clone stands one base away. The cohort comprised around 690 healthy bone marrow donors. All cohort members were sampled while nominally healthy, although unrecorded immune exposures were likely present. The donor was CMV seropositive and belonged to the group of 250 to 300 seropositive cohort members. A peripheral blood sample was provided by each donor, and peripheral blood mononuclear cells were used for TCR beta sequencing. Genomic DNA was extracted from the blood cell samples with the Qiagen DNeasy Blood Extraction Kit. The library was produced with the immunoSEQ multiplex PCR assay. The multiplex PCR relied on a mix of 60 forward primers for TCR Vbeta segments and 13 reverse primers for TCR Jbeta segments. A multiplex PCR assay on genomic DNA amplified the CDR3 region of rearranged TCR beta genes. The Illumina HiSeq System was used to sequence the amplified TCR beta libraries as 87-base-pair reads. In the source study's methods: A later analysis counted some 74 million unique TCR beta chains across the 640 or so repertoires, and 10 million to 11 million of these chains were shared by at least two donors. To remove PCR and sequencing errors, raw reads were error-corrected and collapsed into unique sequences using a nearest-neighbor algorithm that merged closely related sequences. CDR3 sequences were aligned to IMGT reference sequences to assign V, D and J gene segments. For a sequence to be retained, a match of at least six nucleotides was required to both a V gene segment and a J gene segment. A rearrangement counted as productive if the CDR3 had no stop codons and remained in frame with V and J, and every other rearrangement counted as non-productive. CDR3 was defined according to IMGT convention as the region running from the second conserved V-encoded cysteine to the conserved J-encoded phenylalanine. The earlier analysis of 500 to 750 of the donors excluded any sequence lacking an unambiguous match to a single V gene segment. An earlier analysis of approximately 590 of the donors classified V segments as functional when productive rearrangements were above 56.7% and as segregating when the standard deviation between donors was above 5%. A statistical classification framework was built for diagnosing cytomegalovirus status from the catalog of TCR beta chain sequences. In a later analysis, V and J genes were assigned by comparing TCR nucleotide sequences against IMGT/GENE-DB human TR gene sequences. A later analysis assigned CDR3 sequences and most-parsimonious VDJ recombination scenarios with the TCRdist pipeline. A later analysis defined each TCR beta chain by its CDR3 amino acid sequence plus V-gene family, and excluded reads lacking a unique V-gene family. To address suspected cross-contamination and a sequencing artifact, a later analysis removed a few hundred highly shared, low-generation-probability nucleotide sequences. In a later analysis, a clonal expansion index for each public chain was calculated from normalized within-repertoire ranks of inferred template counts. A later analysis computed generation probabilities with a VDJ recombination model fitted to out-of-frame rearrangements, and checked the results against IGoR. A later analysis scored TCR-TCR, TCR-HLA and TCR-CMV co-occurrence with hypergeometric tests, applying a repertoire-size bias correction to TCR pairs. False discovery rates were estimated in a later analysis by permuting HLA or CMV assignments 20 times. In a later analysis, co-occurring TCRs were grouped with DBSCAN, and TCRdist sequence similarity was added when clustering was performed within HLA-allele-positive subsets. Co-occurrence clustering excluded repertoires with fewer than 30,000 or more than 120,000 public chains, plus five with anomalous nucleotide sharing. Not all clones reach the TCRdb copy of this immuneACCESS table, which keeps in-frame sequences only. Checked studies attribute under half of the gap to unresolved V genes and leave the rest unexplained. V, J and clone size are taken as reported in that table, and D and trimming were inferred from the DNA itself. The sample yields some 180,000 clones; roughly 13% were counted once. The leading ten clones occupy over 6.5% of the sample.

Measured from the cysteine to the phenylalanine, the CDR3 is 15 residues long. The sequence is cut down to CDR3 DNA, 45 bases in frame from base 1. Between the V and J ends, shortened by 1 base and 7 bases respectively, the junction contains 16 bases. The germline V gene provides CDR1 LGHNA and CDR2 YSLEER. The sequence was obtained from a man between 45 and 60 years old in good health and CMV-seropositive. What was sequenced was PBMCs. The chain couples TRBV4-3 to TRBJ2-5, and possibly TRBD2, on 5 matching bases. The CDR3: CASSQVARGPGTQYF. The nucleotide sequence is TGCGCCAGCAGCCAAGTGGCTAGAGGGCCCGGGACCCAGTACTTC.